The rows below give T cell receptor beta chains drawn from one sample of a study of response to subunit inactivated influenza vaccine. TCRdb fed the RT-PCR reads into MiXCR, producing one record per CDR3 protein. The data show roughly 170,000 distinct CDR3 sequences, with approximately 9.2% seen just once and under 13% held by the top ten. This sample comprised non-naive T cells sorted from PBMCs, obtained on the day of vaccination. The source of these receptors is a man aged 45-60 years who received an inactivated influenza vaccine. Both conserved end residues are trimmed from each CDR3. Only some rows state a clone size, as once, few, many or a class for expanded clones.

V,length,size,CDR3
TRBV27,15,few,ASSPQGQSLPNYGYT
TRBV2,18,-,ASSEASGQGSWAGANVLT
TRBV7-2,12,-,ASSLTSGDNEQF
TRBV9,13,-,ASSVGGGPRETQY
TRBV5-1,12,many,ASSSTSGQETQY
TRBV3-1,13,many,ASSQAGGPENIQY
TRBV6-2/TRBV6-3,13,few,ASSRTGSAYNEQF
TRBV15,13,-,ATSRGTSGINEQF
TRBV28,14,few,ASSPLAYSGANVLT
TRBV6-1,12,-,ASGVTGGDTEAF
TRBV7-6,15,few,ASLPPKQGDPTDTQY
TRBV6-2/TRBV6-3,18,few,ASRTVGYGWRPTNTYEQY
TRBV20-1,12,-,SASGSPGKNIQY
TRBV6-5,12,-,ASSYNGVNYGYT
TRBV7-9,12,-,ASSFPGVALGYT
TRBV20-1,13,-,SARDRLGGGSPLH
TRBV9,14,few,ASSVESGQGLQTQY
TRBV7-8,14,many,ASSLWETGVYTEAF
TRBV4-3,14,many,ASSPHSGGTGNEQF
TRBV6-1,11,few,ASNRGPLETQY
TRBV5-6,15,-,ASSLGRTSSRGETQY
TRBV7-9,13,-,ASSLEGLRGEKLF
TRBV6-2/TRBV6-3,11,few,ASSLGPSGGYT
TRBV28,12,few,AKFTGSCGNTIY
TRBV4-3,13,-,ASSHRDRAYIEQF
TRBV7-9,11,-,ASSLSSGAEQY
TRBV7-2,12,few,ASGLAGASFEQY
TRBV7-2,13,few,ASSLVGTGRFAAF
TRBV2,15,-,ASSESRSWSSTDTQY
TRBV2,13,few,ASKWASGVQETQY
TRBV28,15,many,ASSFLEGLAFNEKLF
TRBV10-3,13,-,AISDGGAGGSTQY
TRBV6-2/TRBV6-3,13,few,ASSYSLDNYNEQF
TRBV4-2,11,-,ASSQSGRSEQF
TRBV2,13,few,ASTPGQGRPTEAF
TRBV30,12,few,AWSALTETGTQY
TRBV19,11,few,ASSIDPAATLH
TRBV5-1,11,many,ASSLNQNNEQF
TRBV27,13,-,ASSSGLAGKETQY
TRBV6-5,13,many,ASSYDWTGSYEQY
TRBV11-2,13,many,ASSSLTRRNYEQY
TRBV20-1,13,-,SAWTFGRAGETQY
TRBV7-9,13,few,ASSLWARGVETQY
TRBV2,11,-,ASSVGQGVRQF
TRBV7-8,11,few,ASSSGLGETQY